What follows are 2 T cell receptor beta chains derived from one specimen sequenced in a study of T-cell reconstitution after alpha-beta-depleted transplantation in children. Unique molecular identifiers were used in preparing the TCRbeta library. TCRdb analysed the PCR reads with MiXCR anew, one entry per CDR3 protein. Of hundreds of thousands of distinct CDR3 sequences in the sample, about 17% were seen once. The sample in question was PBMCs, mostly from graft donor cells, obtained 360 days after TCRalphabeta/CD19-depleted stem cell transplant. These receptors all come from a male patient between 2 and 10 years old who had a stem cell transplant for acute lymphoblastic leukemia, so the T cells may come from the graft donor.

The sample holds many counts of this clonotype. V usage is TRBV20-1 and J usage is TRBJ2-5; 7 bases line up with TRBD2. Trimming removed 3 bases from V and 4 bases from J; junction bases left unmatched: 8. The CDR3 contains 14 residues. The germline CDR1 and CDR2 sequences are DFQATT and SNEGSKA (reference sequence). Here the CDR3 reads CSASRLALGETQYF. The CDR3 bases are TGCAGTGCTAGTAGACTAGCCTTGGGAGAGACCCAGTACTTC.

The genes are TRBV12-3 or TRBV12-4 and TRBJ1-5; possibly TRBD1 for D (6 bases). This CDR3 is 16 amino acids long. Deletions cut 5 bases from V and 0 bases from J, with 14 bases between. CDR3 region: CASSRKQGLSNQPQHF. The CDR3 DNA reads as TGTGCCAGCAGTAGAAAACAGGGCCTTAGCAATCAGCCCCAGCATTTT.